This paragraph reports one T cell receptor (beta chain). The repertoire was sequenced with immunoSEQ multiplex PCR; TCRdb's copy has only in-frame clones and lacks some. The sample holds about 130,000 clones, about four fifths seen once. These data originate in a study of blood T cell repertoires in COVID-19. The receptor's source is a woman at least 80 years old with acute or convalescent COVID-19. The sequencing sample was made of peripheral blood.

DNA of the CDR3: TGTGCCAGCAGTACGGGGGAACCCGGGGAGCTGTTTTTT. Translated, it gives CASSTGEPGELFF. V is TRBV2 and J is TRBJ2-2; D is perhaps TRBD2 (6 bases). The CDR3 totals 13 residues. The germline gives CDR1 SNHLY, CDR2 FYNNEI. Deletions cut 5 bases from V and 6 bases from J, with 10 bases between.